A single sample is the source of the 16 T cell receptor beta chains below, sequenced in a study of T cells expressing NK-cell markers. TCRdb re-called the 5' RACE reads, yielding one record per CDR3 amino acid sequence without DNA. This repertoire includes a few hundred thousand distinct CDR3 sequences. The sequencing input was blood T cells: a sorted CD56 or NKG2C T cell subset, CD4+ or CD8+ T cells, or bulk PBMC T cells (not recorded which). The receptors stem from a woman between 50 and 59 years old in good health.

V gene TRBV12-3 or TRBV12-4 combines with J gene TRBJ2-2; the TCRdb D gene call, TRBD1, has no DNA to confirm it. The CDR3 loop spans 13 amino acids. CDR3 region: CASSLWGSGELFF.

This chain connects TRBV28 to TRBJ2-1; TCRdb designates TRBD1, a call that cannot be tested without DNA. The length of the CDR3 is 13 residues. The germline gives CDR1 MDHEN, CDR2 SYDVKM. The CDR3 region is CAVSQGIKNEQFF. Variable domain in full (rest from reference TRBV28 and TRBJ2-1): DVKVTQSSRYLVKRTGEKVFLECVQDMDHENMFWYRQDPGLGLRLIYFSYDVKMKEKGDIPEGYSVSREKKERFSLILESASTNQTSMYLCAVSQGIKNEQFFGPGTRLTVL.

J is TRBJ1-1 and V is TRBV7-8; TCRdb returns TRBD1, unconfirmable since there is no DNA. Germline V lookup: CDR1 SGHVS, CDR2 FQNEAQ. CDR3 length equals 15 residues. CDR3 amino acids: CASRGRRGVNTEAFF.

V is TRBV20-1 and J is TRBJ2-1. Germline V gene lookup returns CDR1 DFQATT and CDR2 SNEGSKA (reference sequence). This CDR3 region has 13 residues. CDR3 protein: CSTARTGWDEQFF.

The gene calls are TRBV3-1 and TRBJ1-1; with no DNA, the TCRdb D assignment of TRBD1 cannot be verified. The CDR3 runs to 13 residues. The germline gives CDR1 LGHDT, CDR2 YNNKEL (reference sequence). The CDR3 is CASSQRVDRGAFF.

V and J are TRBV6-5 and TRBJ2-4; TCRdb gives TRBD2 as the D gene, but with no DNA this cannot be confirmed. The CDR3 contains 15 residues. The germline V gene has CDR1 MNHEY and CDR2 SVGAGI. The CDR3 loop is CASSYLGRPGDIQYF.

This chain uses TRBV7-2 with TRBJ2-1; TCRdb's assignment of TRBD1 cannot be checked, as there is no DNA. This CDR3 spans 16 amino acids. The V gene's germline CDR1 is SGHTA and CDR2 FQGNSA. Here the CDR3 reads CASSHPVWPGYGEQFF.

The rearrangement joins TRBV23-1 to TRBJ1-1; no DNA is available, so the TRBD1 call from TCRdb remains unchecked. TRBV23-1 is designated an ORF whose function remains uncertain. This CDR3 has 13 amino acids. CDR3 amino acids: CASSPHRGTEAFF.

This chain connects TRBV5-1 to TRBJ1-1. CDR3 length: 15 residues. CDR1 and CDR2 (germline): SGHRS, YFSETQ. The CDR3: CASSPRTSGPYEAFF.

The V call is TRBV12-3 or TRBV12-4, the J call TRBJ2-1; TCRdb gives TRBD2 as the D gene, but with no DNA this cannot be confirmed. CDR3 length: 14 residues. The CDR3 reads CASSPSLTYNEQFF.

This chain links TRBV20-1 with TRBJ2-1; the TCRdb call, TRBD1, lacks DNA for checking. The V gene's germline CDR1 is DFQATT and CDR2 SNEGSKA (reference sequence). The CDR3 length is 15 residues. The CDR3 spells CSASGFREQRDNLFF.

This chain joins TRBV5-1 and TRBJ1-6. There are 15 residues in the CDR3. Germline CDR1 and CDR2: SGHRS and YFSETQ. CDR3 protein: CASSSGTAGGSPLHF.

J is TRBJ1-1 and V is TRBV24-1; TCRdb outputs TRBD1, but without DNA this stays unchecked. The CDR3 runs 12 residues. From germline, CDR1 is KGHDR and CDR2 SFDVKD. The CDR3 sequence: CATSVTGGEAFF.

This sequence joins TRBV10-1 and TRBJ2-2; TCRdb outputs TRBD1, but without DNA this stays unchecked. In germline, CDR1 is WNHNN, CDR2 SYGVQD (reference sequence). The CDR3 contains 13 residues. CDR3 protein: CASKRGTTGELFF.

The CDR3 sequence: CASSLDRGYAETQYF. The chain has TRBV11-2 and TRBJ2-5. CDR1 is SGHAT and CDR2 is FQNNGV in the germline V gene. The CDR3 is 15 amino acids.

The chain uses TRBV27 and TRBJ2-5; TCRdb's assignment of TRBD2 cannot be checked, as there is no DNA. In germline, CDR1 is MNHEY, CDR2 SMNVEV (reference sequence). The CDR3 length is 16 residues. CDR3 residues: CASTAMGEGPRRTQYF.